This T cell receptor (beta chain) was profiled in a study of T cell responses to AZD1222 COVID-19 vaccine. Study overall: Whether given at about 4 or about 12 weeks, second doses were pooled. Study findings and constraints: Among vaccine-associated CD4 TCRs, coverage spanned spike, with dominance at 160-218 and 743-854. Baseline testing showed seropositivity in only six AZD1222 recipients. Nearly half of spike-specific TCRs reportedly target variant regions that are unmutated in the B.1.351 and B.1.1.7 variants.

Method: immunoSEQ multiplex PCR; TCRdb's copy keeps in-frame clones and lacks some. The repertoire includes 92,000 or so clones, approximately 87% of them detected once, and about 28% sits in the top ten. Concerning this clone: Its antigen is not known.

The ends were cut back, 0 bases at V and 9 bases at J, with 10 bases in the middle. The CDR3 has 12 residues. Germline CDR1 SGHNT, CDR2 YYREEE (reference sequence). This sequence originates from an adult in good health. This sample comprised peripheral blood, obtained on day 0 of AZD1222 vaccination. The chain combines TRBV5-4 with TRBJ2-7; possibly TRBD1 for D (6 bases). CDR3 protein: CASSLVGAAQYF. The CDR3 coding sequence is TGTGCCAGCAGCTTGGTGGGGGCGGCGCAGTACTTC.